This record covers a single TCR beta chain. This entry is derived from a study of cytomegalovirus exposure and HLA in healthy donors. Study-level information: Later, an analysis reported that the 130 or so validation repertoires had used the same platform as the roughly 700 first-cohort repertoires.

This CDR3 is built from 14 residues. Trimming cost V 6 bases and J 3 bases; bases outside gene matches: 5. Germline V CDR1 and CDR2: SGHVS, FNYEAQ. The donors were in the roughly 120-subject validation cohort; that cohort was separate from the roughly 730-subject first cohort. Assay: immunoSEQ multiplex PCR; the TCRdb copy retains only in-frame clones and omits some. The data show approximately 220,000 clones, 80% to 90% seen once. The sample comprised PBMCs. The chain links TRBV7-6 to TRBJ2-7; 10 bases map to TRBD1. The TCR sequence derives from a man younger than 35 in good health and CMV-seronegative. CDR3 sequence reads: CASSPGTGVYEQYF. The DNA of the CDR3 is TGTGCCAGCAGTCCCGGGACAGGGGTCTACGAGCAGTACTTC.